The 14 T cell receptor beta chains below were found in one sample sequenced in a study of pediatric ulcerative colitis. Produced via immunoSEQ multiplex PCR; TCRdb's table is partial and in-frame only. Here the sample spans some 25,000 clones, roughly 70% being singletons. The rectum was sampled with one to two pinch biopsies at colonoscopy. Sequencing was performed on gut tissue. All receptors come from a boy between 10 and 17 years old with severe ulcerative colitis.

V and J are TRBV5-4 and TRBJ1-1; tentatively, D is TRBD1 (6 bases). The length of the CDR3 is 16 residues. The germline CDR1 and CDR2 sequences are SGHNT and YYREEE (reference sequence). Trimming took off 4 bases at V and 1 base at J, with 17 bases between the two ends. CDR3 in amino acids: CASSTYWGQRNTEAFF. The CDR3 DNA sequence: TGTGCCAGCAGCACCTACTGGGGACAACGGAACACTGAAGCTTTCTTT.

The DNA for the CDR3 is TGTGCCAGCAGTTACTCGAGTACGGGGAGGAACACTGAAGCTTTCTTT. It translates to CASSYSSTGRNTEAFF. V gene TRBV6-8 combines with J gene TRBJ1-1; D remains unclear. V was clipped by 0 bases and J by 1 base, with 12 bases between them. There are 16 residues in the CDR3. Looked up from germline, CDR1 is MNHGY and CDR2 is SAAAGT.

The gene calls are TRBV30 and TRBJ2-7; D call uncertain. Trimming removed 0 bases at V and 4 bases at J, with 4 bases between. The CDR3 sequence is 11 residues long. The germline gives CDR1 GTSNPN, CDR2 SVGIG (reference sequence). The CDR3 here is CAWSVGYEQYF. Here the CDR3 DNA reads TGTGCCTGGAGTGTGGGGTACGAGCAGTACTTC.

This clone was observed a handful of times. The chain joins TRBV19 to TRBJ1-3, with D tentatively TRBD1 (5 bases). Trimming stripped 6 bases from V and 3 bases from J, with 12 bases between. Per the germline V gene, CDR1 is LNHDA and CDR2 is SQIVND (reference sequence). The CDR3 has 14 residues. CDR3 bases: TGTGCCAGTAGCCCGGGCAGGGTTGGAAACACCATATATTTT. It encodes CASSPGRVGNTIYF.

V gene TRBV4-3 combines with J gene TRBJ1-2; D may be TRBD1 (5 bases). The CDR3 runs 13 residues. Trimming removed 0 bases at V and 3 bases at J, with 5 bases between. Germline CDR1 is LGHNA and CDR2 is YSLEER. This CDR3 is CASSQETDYGYTF. CDR3 coding DNA: TGCGCCAGCAGCCAAGAGACAGACTATGGCTACACCTTC.

This sequence joins TRBV28 and TRBJ2-7, with D maybe TRBD1 (5 bases). Trimming took 5 bases from V and 6 from J, leaving 17 bases between them. CDR1 and CDR2 (germline): MDHEN, SYDVKM. This CDR3 has 14 residues. The CDR3 sequence: CASSDGAQVLEQYF. CDR3 bases: TGTGCCAGCAGTGACGGAGCACAGGTCCTCGAGCAGTACTTC.

The chain joins TRBV5-6 to TRBJ2-7; a weak D match, TRBD2 (5 bases). Germline CDR1 SGHDT, CDR2 YYEEEE. V lost 4 bases to trimming and J lost 3 bases, with 11 bases between them. The CDR3 is made up of 13 amino acids. CDR3 region: CASSIGRGYEQYF. In nucleotides, the CDR3 is TGTGCCAGCAGCATCGGACGGGGCTACGAGCAGTACTTC. Filled out from reference TRBV5-6 and TRBJ2-7, the complete variable domain reads DAGVTQSPTHLIKTRGQQVTLRCSPKSGHDTVSWYQQALGQGPQFIFQYYEEEERQRGNFPDRFSGHQFPNYSSELNVNALLLGDSALYLCASSIGRGYEQYFGPGTRLTVT.

The chain uses TRBV15 and TRBJ1-2, with a possible D match to TRBD1 (6 bases). V was trimmed by 3 bases and J by 4 bases, leaving 18 bases between them. Germline assignment: CDR1 LNHNV and CDR2 YYDKDF (reference sequence). The CDR3 sequence is 16 residues long. CDR3 sequence reads: CATSSGGLQGSYGYTF. The CDR3 nucleotides read TGTGCCACCAGCAGCGGAGGCCTACAGGGCTCCTATGGCTACACCTTC.

This clone was found a few times. The CDR3 region has the DNA TGTGCCATCAGTGAGTCTGGCAACCTTTATGGCTACACCTTC. It codes for CAISESGNLYGYTF. The chain recombines TRBV10-3 with TRBJ1-2; D call uncertain. CDR1 ENHRY and CDR2 SYGVKD come from the germline V gene. The CDR3 is 14 amino acids. V was shortened by 0 bases and J by 5 bases, with 10 bases between the two germline ends.

The rearrangement uses TRBV7-2 and TRBJ2-5; tentative D call: TRBD2 (5 bases). The CDR3 is 13 residues long. Germline lookup yields CDR1 SGHTA and CDR2 FQGNSA. V gave up 6 bases and J gave up 5 bases, with 13 bases separating them. CDR3 region: CASRSDLGETQYF. CDR3 DNA: TGTGCCAGCAGGTCGGACTTGGGGGAGACCCAGTACTTC.

The J gene is TRBJ1-2, the V gene TRBV29-1; 7 bases align to TRBD1. From germline, CDR1 is SQVTM and CDR2 ANQGSEA. The CDR3 loop spans 12 amino acids. V dropped 1 base and J dropped 8; count of bases not matched to a gene: 4. CDR3 protein: CSVEGNRGGYTF. DNA of the CDR3: TGCAGCGTTGAAGGTAACAGGGGAGGCTACACCTTC.

The rearrangement joins TRBV14 to TRBJ1-5, with 7 bases that match TRBD1. The V segment lost 4 bases and the J segment 7 bases; nucleotides outside the gene matches: 4. The CDR3 has 13 residues. Germline lookup yields CDR1 SGHDN and CDR2 FVKESK. The DNA of the CDR3 is TGTGCCAGCAGCCCCGGAGGGGGCCAGCCCCAGCATTTT. Translation: CASSPGGGQPQHF.

This clone turned up a few times. The V and J genes are TRBV4-3 and TRBJ2-6; D unclear. This CDR3 is 16 amino acids long. CDR1 LGHNA and CDR2 YSLEER come from the germline V gene. V lost 0 bases and J lost 2, with 8 bases in between. The DNA for the CDR3 is TGCGCCAGCAGCCAAGAAAGTGGGGCTGGGGCCAACGTCCTGACTTTC. It translates to CASSQESGAGANVLTF.

This chain connects TRBV6-5 to TRBJ2-1; possibly TRBD2 for D (5 bases). This CDR3 is built from 15 residues. With 5 bases removed from V and 5 bases from J, the gap between germline ends came to 16 bases. CDR1 and CDR2 from the germline V gene are MNHEY and SVGAGI. CDR3 protein: CASSLLSYGNNEQFF. DNA of the CDR3: TGTGCCAGCAGTCTCCTGAGTTACGGGAACAATGAGCAGTTCTTC.